The present TCR beta chain was sequenced within a study of HIV-infected patients and healthy controls. Overall study results and limits: When repertoires were size-matched, rare events in HIV-infected data became overweighted. CMV-associated CDR3s mostly grew nonsignificantly during therapy, while HIV-associated CDR3s declined significantly.

The germline gives CDR1 MNHEY, CDR2 SVGEGT. The V end lost 2 bases, the J end lost 2 bases, and 13 bases lay between the germline ends. The CDR3 spans 17 residues. This clonotype appeared many times. Its target is unknown. The repertoire came from unfractionated whole blood and reflected all unsorted peripheral T cells. cDNA was made from about 510 ng RNA using alpha and beta constant primers. Separate chain-specific third strand synthesis with multiplexing indices produced the alpha and beta libraries. The cDNA received a 5' RACE adapter containing a random hexamer plus an SP2 sequencing primer site. A 12-nucleotide barcode per molecule came from two concatenated random hexamers added pre-amplification. TCRdb re-called the 5' RACE reads through MiXCR, storing one row per CDR3 protein. The sample lists some 19,000 distinct CDR3 sequences, 7.5% to 9% occurring once.

The chain carries TRBV6-2 or TRBV6-3 and TRBJ2-6, with D unresolved. The sample consisted of blood. The sequence derives from an adult in good health. This chain's CDR3 is CASSYGAGRPGANVLTF. The CDR3, as DNA: TGTGCCAGCAGTTACGGCGCAGGACGACCTGGGGCCAACGTCCTGACTTTC.